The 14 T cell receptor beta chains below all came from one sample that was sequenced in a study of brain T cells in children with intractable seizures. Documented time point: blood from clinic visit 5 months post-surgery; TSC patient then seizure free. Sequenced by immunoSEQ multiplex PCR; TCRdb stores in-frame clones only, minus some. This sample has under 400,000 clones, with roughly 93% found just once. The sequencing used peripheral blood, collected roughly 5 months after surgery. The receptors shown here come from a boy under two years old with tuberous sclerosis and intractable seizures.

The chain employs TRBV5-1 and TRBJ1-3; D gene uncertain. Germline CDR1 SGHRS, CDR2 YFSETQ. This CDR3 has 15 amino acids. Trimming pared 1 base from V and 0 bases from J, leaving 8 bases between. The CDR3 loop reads CASSLLPSSGNTIYF. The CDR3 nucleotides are TGCGCCAGCAGCTTGCTGCCGAGCTCTGGAAACACCATATATTTT.

CDR3 amino acids: CASSQDVGRVNYGYTF. The CDR3 DNA sequence: TGTGCCAGCAGCCAAGACGTTGGCAGGGTGAACTATGGCTACACCTTC. This chain joins TRBV3-1 (or the pseudogene TRBV3-2) and TRBJ1-2, with D tentatively TRBD1 (5 bases). CDR1 LGHDT and CDR2 YNNKEL come from the germline V gene (reference sequence). V lost 0 bases to trimming and J lost 2 bases, with 13 bases between them. The CDR3 is made up of 16 amino acids.

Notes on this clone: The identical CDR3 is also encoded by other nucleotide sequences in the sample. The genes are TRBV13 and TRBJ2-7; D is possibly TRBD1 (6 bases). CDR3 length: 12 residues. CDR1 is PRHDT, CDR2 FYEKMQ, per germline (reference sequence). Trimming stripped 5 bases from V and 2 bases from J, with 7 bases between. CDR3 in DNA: TGTGCCAGCAGCCGGGACACCTACGAGCAGTACTTC. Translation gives CASSRDTYEQYF.

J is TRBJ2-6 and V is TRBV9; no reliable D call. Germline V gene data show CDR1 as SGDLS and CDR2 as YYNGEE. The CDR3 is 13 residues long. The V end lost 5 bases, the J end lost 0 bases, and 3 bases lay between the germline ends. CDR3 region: CASRASGANVLTF. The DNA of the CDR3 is TGTGCCAGCAGGGCCTCTGGGGCCAACGTCCTGACTTTC.

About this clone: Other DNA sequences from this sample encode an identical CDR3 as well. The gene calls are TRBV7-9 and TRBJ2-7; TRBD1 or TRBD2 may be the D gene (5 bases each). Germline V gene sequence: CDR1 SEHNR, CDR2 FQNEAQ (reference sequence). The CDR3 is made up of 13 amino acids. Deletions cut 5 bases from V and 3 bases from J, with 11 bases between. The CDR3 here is CASSPRDGYEQYF. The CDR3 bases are TGTGCCAGCAGCCCCCGGGACGGCTACGAGCAGTACTTC.

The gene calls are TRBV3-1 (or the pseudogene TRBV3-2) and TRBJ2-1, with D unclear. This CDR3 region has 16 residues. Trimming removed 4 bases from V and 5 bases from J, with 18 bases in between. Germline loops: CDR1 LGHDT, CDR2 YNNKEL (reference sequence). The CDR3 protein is CASSLHTLSADNEQFF. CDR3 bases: TGTGCCAGCAGCCTGCATACCCTTTCCGCGGACAATGAGCAGTTCTTC.

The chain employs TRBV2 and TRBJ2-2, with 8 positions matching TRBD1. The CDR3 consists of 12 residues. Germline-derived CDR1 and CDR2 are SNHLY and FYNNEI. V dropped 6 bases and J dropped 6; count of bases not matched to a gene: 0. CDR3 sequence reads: CASRTGAGELFF. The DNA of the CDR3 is TGTGCCAGCAGGACAGGGGCCGGGGAGCTGTTTTTT.

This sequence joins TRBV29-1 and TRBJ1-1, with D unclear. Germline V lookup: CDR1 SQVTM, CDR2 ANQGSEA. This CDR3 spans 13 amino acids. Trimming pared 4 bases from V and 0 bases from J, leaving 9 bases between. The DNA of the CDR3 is TGCAGCGTTGTCACAGACTTGAACACTGAAGCTTTCTTT. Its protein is CSVVTDLNTEAFF.

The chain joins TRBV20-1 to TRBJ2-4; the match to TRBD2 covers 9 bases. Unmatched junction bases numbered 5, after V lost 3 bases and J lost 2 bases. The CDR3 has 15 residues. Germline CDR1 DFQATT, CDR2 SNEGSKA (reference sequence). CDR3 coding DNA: TGCAGTGCTAGTAGCGGGAGAGAACCCAAAAACATTCAGTACTTC. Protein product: CSASSGREPKNIQYF.

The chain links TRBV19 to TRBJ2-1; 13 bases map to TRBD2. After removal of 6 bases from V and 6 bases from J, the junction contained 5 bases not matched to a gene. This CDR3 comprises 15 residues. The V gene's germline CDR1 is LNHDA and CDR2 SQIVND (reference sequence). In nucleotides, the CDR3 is TGTGCCAGTAGCAGACTAGCGGGGGGCGCCAATGAGCAGTTCTTC. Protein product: CASSRLAGGANEQFF.

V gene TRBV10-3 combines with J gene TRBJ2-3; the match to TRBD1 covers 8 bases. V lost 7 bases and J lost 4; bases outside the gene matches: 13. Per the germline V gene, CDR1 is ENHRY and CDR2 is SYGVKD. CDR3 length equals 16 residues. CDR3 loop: CAITGSRGQGADTQYF. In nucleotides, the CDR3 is TGTGCCATCACAGGGAGTCGAGGACAGGGAGCAGATACGCAGTATTTT.

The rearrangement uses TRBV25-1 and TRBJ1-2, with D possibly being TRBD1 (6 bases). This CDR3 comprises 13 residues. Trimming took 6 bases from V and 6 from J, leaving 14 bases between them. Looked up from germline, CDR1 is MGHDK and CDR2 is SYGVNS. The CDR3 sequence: CASRGGQLHGYTF. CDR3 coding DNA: TGTGCCAGCAGAGGAGGACAGTTGCATGGCTACACCTTC.

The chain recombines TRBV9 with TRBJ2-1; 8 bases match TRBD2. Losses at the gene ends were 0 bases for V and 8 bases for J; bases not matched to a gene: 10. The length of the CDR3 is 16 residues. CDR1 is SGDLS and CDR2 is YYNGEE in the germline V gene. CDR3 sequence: CASSVENAGGSDEQFF. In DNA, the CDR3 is TGTGCCAGCAGCGTAGAAAATGCGGGGGGCTCTGATGAGCAGTTCTTC.

DNA of the CDR3: TGTGCCAGCAACCCTGACAGTCTGAACACTGAAGCTTTCTTT. The encoded protein is CASNPDSLNTEAFF. V usage is TRBV13 and J usage is TRBJ1-1; D may be TRBD1 (5 bases). With 7 bases removed from V and 0 bases from J, the gap between germline ends came to 12 bases. Germline lookup yields CDR1 PRHDT and CDR2 FYEKMQ (reference sequence). The CDR3 is made up of 14 amino acids.